These 17 T cell receptor beta chains share one sample of origin, sequenced in a study of T cell repertoires in cytomegalovirus infection. These receptors are not linked to any known antigen. Each CDR3 protein gets one entry after TCRdb re-called the reads with MiXCR. The data show around 430,000 distinct CDR3 sequences, 40% to 50% seen once. The material sequenced was cultured PBMCs, taken from culture after CMV antigen stimulation. The receptors were sampled from a human donor in good health (CMV status not recorded). Some clones in this sample may be carry-over from other donors' samples.

The rearrangement joins TRBV7-2 to TRBJ2-3, with D perhaps TRBD1 or TRBD2 (5 bases each). V was pared by 5 bases and J by 5 bases, with 23 bases between. This CDR3 region has 17 residues. CDR1 and CDR2 from the germline V gene are SGHTA and FQGNSA. This chain's CDR3 is CASSTREVGPAGDTQYF. CDR3 DNA sequence: TGTGCCAGCAGCACCCGTGAGGTGGGACCCGCGGGAGATACGCAGTATTTT. Using reference TRBV7-2 and TRBJ2-3 for the parts outside the CDR3, the full variable domain is GAGVSQSPSNKVTEKGKDVELRCDPISGHTALYWYRQSLGQGLEFLIYFQGNSAPDKSGLPSDRFSAERTGGSVSTLTIQRTQQEDSAVYLCASSTREVGPAGDTQYFGPGTRLTVL.

For this clonotype: Likely a read error: the CDR3 ends without its conserved phenylalanine or tryptophan. V is TRBV7-8 and J is TRBJ2-7; tentative D call: TRBD2 (6 bases). V lost 7 bases, J lost 2 bases, and 24 bases lay in between. Looked up from germline, CDR1 is SGHVS and CDR2 is FQNEAQ. There are 17 residues in the CDR3. In nucleotides, the CDR3 is TGTGCCAGCACCAAACCAAACCGGGAGCCGGATACCTACGAGCAGTACCTC. This sequence encodes CASTKPNREPDTYEQYL.

The rearrangement uses TRBV6-6 and TRBJ1-3, with 7 positions matching TRBD1. CDR3 length: 17 residues. The germline gives CDR1 MNHNY, CDR2 SVGAGI (reference sequence). J lost 2 bases, V lost 6 bases, and 13 bases had no gene match. CDR3 loop: CASSAVPGGSAGNTIYF. The CDR3 DNA is TGTGCCAGCAGCGCCGTTCCAGGGGGATCGGCTGGAAACACCATATATTTT.

The sample holds a few counts of this clonotype. The genes are TRBV7-8 and TRBJ1-3, with D possibly TRBD1 on 5 matching bases. Trimming pared 4 bases from V and 0 bases from J, leaving 7 bases between. CDR1 is SGHVS, CDR2 FQNEAQ, per germline. The CDR3 runs to 14 residues. The CDR3 region is CASSWDYSGNTIYF. The CDR3 DNA reads as TGTGCCAGCAGCTGGGACTACTCTGGAAACACCATATATTTT.

V usage is TRBV19 and J usage is TRBJ1-1; a weak D match, TRBD1 (5 bases). Trimming shortened V by 4 bases and J by 8 bases, and 8 bases separated the two germline ends. The CDR3 has 11 amino acids. In germline, CDR1 is LNHDA, CDR2 SQIVND (reference sequence). For the CDR3, the DNA is TGTGCCAGTAGTAGCAGGGAGGAAGCTTTCTTT. Translation gives CASSSREEAFF.

The chain uses TRBV7-2 and TRBJ1-1; 10 bases are a match to TRBD1. With 10 bases clipped from V and 3 bases from J, the junction kept 8 bases outside the gene matches. The CDR3 has 14 residues. CDR1 is SGHTA and CDR2 is FQGNSA in the germline V gene. CDR3 loop: CANRQGAHDTEAFF. CDR3 DNA: TGTGCCAATAGACAGGGGGCGCATGACACTGAAGCTTTCTTT. Full variable domain (outside the CDR3, taken from reference TRBV7-2 and TRBJ1-1): GAGVSQSPSNKVTEKGKDVELRCDPISGHTALYWYRQSLGQGLEFLIYFQGNSAPDKSGLPSDRFSAERTGGSVSTLTIQRTQQEDSAVYLCANRQGAHDTEAFFGQGTRLTVV.

This clonotype was observed a few times. The V gene is TRBV5-6, the J gene TRBJ2-2; D is uncertain. The CDR3 runs 15 residues. Germline V gene sequence: CDR1 SGHDT, CDR2 YYEEEE. Trimming removed 0 bases at V and 7 bases at J, with 13 bases between. The CDR3 DNA is TGTGCCAGCAGCTTGGGCCCTAACAGAGGCGGGGAGCTGTTTTTT. Its protein product is CASSLGPNRGGELFF.

The rearrangement links TRBV6-1 to TRBJ1-5; tentatively, D is TRBD1 (6 bases). CDR1 and CDR2 from the germline V gene are MNHNS and SASEGT. This CDR3 comprises 16 residues. Trimming removed 8 bases at V and 1 base at J, with 18 bases between. The CDR3 loop reads CASRSLQGSSNQPQHF. For the CDR3, the DNA is TGTGCCAGCCGATCCTTACAGGGATCAAGCAATCAGCCCCAGCATTTT.

This clonotype was found a few times. The chain joins TRBV7-2 to TRBJ2-3, with D possibly matching TRBD2 (5 bases). Trimming left V 5 bases short and J 7 bases short, with 16 bases between. Germline V lookup: CDR1 SGHTA, CDR2 FQGNSA. This CDR3 has 14 residues. As DNA, the CDR3 is TGTGCCAGCAGCCCAGCGGCCATCAGGAATACGCAGTATTTT. Translation: CASSPAAIRNTQYF.

V and J are TRBV7-2 and TRBJ2-5, with TRBD1 matching over 8 bases. The CDR3 has 14 residues. Germline CDR1 SGHTA, CDR2 FQGNSA. The V and J ends lost 2 bases and 9 bases, in that order; junction bases with no gene match: 8. The CDR3 is CASSLRDRTFAQYF. In nucleotides, the CDR3 is TGTGCCAGCAGCTTACGGGACAGGACCTTTGCCCAGTACTTC. Based on the CDR3 plus reference TRBV7-2 and TRBJ2-5, the full variable domain is GAGVSQSPSNKVTEKGKDVELRCDPISGHTALYWYRQSLGQGLEFLIYFQGNSAPDKSGLPSDRFSAERTGGSVSTLTIQRTQQEDSAVYLCASSLRDRTFAQYFGPGTRLLVL.

The J gene is TRBJ2-1, the V gene TRBV18, with TRBD2 identical over 7 bases. The germline CDR1 and CDR2 sequences are KGHSH and LQKENI. V was pared by 3 bases and J by 7 bases, with 9 bases of the junction left unmatched. This CDR3 contains 15 residues. CDR3 sequence (DNA): TGTGCCAGCTCACCCAGCGGGGCCCGCAAGAATGAGCAGTTCTTC. It specifies CASSPSGARKNEQFF.

The chain combines TRBV5-5 with TRBJ2-3; TRBD1 agrees at 9 bases. The CDR3 is 16 residues long. The germline gives CDR1 SGHKS, CDR2 YYEKEE (reference sequence). V lost 0 bases to trimming and J lost 5 bases; unmatched junction nucleotides: 7. The CDR3 here is CASSLVRGQGIDTQYF. The CDR3 DNA reads as TGTGCCAGCAGCTTGGTTCGTGGACAGGGGATAGATACGCAGTATTTT.

This rearrangement joins TRBV5-3 to TRBJ2-3; D is perhaps TRBD1 or TRBD2 (6 bases each). TRBV5-3 is noted as an ORF with a role that remains uncertain. This CDR3 is built from 13 residues. Trimming removed 8 bases at V and 10 bases at J, with 20 bases between. The CDR3 DNA reads as TGTGCCAGCAGCCCGGAGGGGGGAACGGCGCAGTATTTT. It encodes CASSPEGGTAQYF.

This clonotype came up a few times. The genes are TRBV20-1 and TRBJ1-6; 9 nucleotides match TRBD1. V gave up 5 bases and J gave up 0 bases; unmatched junction bases: 8. This CDR3 contains 17 residues. Germline V gene lookup returns CDR1 DFQATT and CDR2 SNEGSKA (reference sequence). CDR3 DNA sequence: TGCAGTGCTCCAGAGACAGGGGGAAGCTCCTATAATTCACCCCTCCACTTT. It translates to CSAPETGGSSYNSPLHF.

This chain connects TRBV7-2 to TRBJ2-2; D might be TRBD2 (5 bases). Trimming took off 4 bases at V and 7 bases at J, with 16 bases between the two ends. Germline V CDR1 and CDR2: SGHTA, FQGNSA. The CDR3 covers 15 residues. CDR3 sequence reads: CASSSRSRGFGELFF. The CDR3 nucleotides read TGTGCCAGCAGCTCGAGAAGCAGAGGGTTCGGGGAGCTGTTTTTT. Looking up the rest from reference TRBV7-2 and TRBJ2-2 gives the full variable domain: GAGVSQSPSNKVTEKGKDVELRCDPISGHTALYWYRQSLGQGLEFLIYFQGNSAPDKSGLPSDRFSAERTGGSVSTLTIQRTQQEDSAVYLCASSSRSRGFGELFFGEGSRLTVL.

V usage is TRBV12-5 and J usage is TRBJ2-3, with D unclear. The V and J ends lost 1 base and 2 bases respectively, with 7 bases between them. Germline CDR1 reads LGHNT; CDR2 reads FRNRAP. There are 14 residues in the CDR3. CDR3 residues: CASGLGLVTDTQYF. CDR3 nucleotide sequence: TGTGCTAGTGGTTTGGGGCTAGTCACAGATACGCAGTATTTT. The variable domain in full, completed from reference TRBV12-5 and TRBJ2-3, reads DARVTQTPRHKVTEMGQEVTMRCQPILGHNTVFWYRQTMMQGLELLAYFRNRAPLDDSGMPKDRFSAEMPDATLATLKIQPSEPRDSAVYFCASGLGLVTDTQYFGPGTRLTVL.

The V call is TRBV6-5, the J call TRBJ1-4; D gene unclear. Germline lookup yields CDR1 MNHEY and CDR2 SVGAGI. The V end lost 2 bases, the J end lost 7 bases, and 11 bases lay between the germline ends. This CDR3 has 14 residues. CDR3 DNA sequence: TGTGCCAGCAGTTACGGCAGATTGGGTGAAAAACTGTTTTTT. Amino acids: CASSYGRLGEKLFF.